One TCR beta chain is described in this entry. The clone's antigen remains unknown. The input lacks base qualities; no much larger clone sits a single base away. CDR1 is given as KGHDR and CDR2 as SFDVKD, both from the germline V gene. The CDR3 covers 17 residues, taking in both the cysteine and the phenylalanine. The kept DNA is CDR3 alone, 51 bases in frame from the first base. V has 9 bases trimmed and J has 8 bases trimmed; junction bases matching no gene number 17. Library preparation used the immunoSEQ multiplex PCR assay. The immuneACCESS repertoire file appears here via TCRdb, limited to in-frame rearrangements. These files lack a portion of the clones; in checked studies, under half of the deficit traces to unresolved V genes, and the cause of the others is not known. This sample gives around 90,000 clones in total; around 85% of them show up just once. The ten largest clones take up approximately 2.1% of the sample.

This specimen comes from a study of control samples from healthy donors and cancer patients (dated by TCRdb to 2020 to 2021). The rearrangement joined TRBV24-1 to TRBJ1-3; 11 junctional bases match TRBD1. The specimen sequenced was blood. The origin of this receptor is a woman in her thirties or forties in good health. The CDR3: CATPRTGGERDLDTIYF. At the DNA level, the sequence is TGTGCCACCCCCCGGACAGGGGGCGAGAGGGACTTAGACACCATATATTTT.